This T cell receptor beta chain originates from a study of T cell responses to AZD1222 COVID-19 vaccine. TCRdb's copy holds only in-frame clones and misses some; the assay was immunoSEQ multiplex PCR. The sample has approximately 160,000 clones; 88% are singletons. V gave up 4 bases and J gave up 1 base, with 8 bases separating them. CDR1 is SQVTM and CDR2 is ANQGSEA in the germline V gene. The CDR3 has 12 residues. A few counts support this clone. The input for sequencing was peripheral blood, taken on day 0 of AZD1222 vaccination. V is TRBV29-1 and J is TRBJ2-7; possible D gene TRBD1, 6 bases. This clonotype was sampled from an adult in good health. The CDR3 DNA reads as TGCAGCGTTGCTCAGGGGTCCTACGAGCAGTACTTC. Translating gives CSVAQGSYEQYF.